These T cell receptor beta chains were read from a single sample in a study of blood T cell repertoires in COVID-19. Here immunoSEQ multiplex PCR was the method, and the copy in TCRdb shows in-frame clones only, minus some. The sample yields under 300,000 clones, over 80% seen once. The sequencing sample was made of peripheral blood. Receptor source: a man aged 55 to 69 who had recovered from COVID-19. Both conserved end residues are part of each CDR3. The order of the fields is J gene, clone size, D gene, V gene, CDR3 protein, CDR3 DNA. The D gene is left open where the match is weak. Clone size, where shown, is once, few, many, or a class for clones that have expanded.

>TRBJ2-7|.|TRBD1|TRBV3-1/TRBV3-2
CASSQEGRGSFYF
TGTGCCAGCAGCCAAGAAGGCAGGGGGAGCTTCTACTTC
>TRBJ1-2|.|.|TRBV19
CASSMGRGANYGYTF
TGTGCCAGTAGTATGGGGCGAGGAGCTAACTATGGCTACACCTTC
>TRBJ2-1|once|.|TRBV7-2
CASSGRRRTDNEQFF
TGTGCCAGCAGCGGTAGGCGGAGAACGGACAATGAGCAGTTCTTC
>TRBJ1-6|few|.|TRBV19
CASSMGRDNSPLHF
TGTGCCAGTAGTATGGGCAGGGATAATTCACCCCTCCACTTT
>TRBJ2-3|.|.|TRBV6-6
CASRLQGSTDTQYF
TGTGCCAGCAGGCTACAGGGTAGCACAGATACGCAGTATTTT
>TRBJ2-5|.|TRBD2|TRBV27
CASSLATGGWETQYF
TGTGCCAGCAGTTTAGCGACGGGGGGGTGGGAGACCCAGTACTTC
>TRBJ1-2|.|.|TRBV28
CASNPLGRENYGYTF
TGTGCCAGCAACCCGCTTGGTAGGGAGAACTATGGCTACACCTTC
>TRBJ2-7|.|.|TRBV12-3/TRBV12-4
CASTNLHEQYF
TGTGCCAGCACCAACCTACACGAGCAGTACTTC
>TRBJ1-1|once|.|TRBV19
CASIQTHKRNTEAFF
TGTGCCAGTATCCAGACTCACAAGAGGAACACTGAAGCTTTCTTT
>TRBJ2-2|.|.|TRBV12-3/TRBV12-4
CASSFIGELFF
TGTGCCAGCAGTTTTATCGGGGAGCTGTTTTTT
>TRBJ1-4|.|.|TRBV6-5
CASRGVGNEKLFF
TGTGCCAGCCGGGGGGTAGGGAATGAAAAACTGTTTTTT
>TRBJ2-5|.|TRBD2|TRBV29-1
CSVSGLAGVGNVRETQYF
TGCAGCGTATCGGGTCTAGCGGGAGTTGGAAACGTGCGGGAGACCCAGTACTTC
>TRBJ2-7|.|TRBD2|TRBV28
CASDGTSVSYEQYF
TGTGCCAGTGACGGGACTAGCGTCTCCTACGAGCAGTACTTC
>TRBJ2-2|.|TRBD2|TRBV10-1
CASSDSSGRIGELFF
TGCGCCAGCAGTGATAGTAGCGGGAGGATCGGGGAGCTGTTTTTT
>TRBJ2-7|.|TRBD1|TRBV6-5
CASSYLDRAYEQYF
TGTGCCAGCAGTTACTTGGACAGGGCCTACGAGCAGTACTTC
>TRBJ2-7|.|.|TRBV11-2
CASSLYTVSYEQYF
TGTGCCAGCAGCTTATATACAGTCTCCTACGAGCAGTACTTC
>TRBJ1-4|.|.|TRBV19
CASTPGTAEEKLFF
TGTGCCAGTACCCCCGGAACAGCCGAGGAAAAACTGTTTTTT
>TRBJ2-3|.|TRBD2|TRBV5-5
CASSLGGLAGGTDTQYF
TGTGCCAGCAGCTTGGGGGGACTAGCGGGGGGCACAGATACGCAGTATTTT
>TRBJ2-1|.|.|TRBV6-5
CASSYQRTAYNEQFF
TGTGCCAGCAGTTACCAGCGGACCGCTTACAATGAGCAGTTCTTC
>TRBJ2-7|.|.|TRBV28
CASNQKGYEQYF
TGTGCCAGCAACCAAAAGGGGTACGAGCAGTACTTC
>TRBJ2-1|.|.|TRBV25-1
CASTPRGTYNEQFF
TGTGCCAGCACCCCCCGTGGCACCTACAATGAGCAGTTCTTC
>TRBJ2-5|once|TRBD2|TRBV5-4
CASSPGRLAGGETQYF
TGTGCCAGCAGCCCCGGCAGGCTAGCGGGTGGCGAGACCCAGTACTTC
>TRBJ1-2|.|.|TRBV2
CASSEFGTEASYGYTF
TGTGCCAGCAGTGAATTTGGTACCGAAGCCTCCTATGGCTACACCTTC
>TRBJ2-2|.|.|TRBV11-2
CASSLGLPGELFF
TGTGCCAGCAGCTTAGGGCTCCCCGGGGAGCTGTTTTTT
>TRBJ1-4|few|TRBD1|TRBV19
CASSIDSQGNEKLFF
TGTGCCAGTAGTATCGATTCACAGGGGAATGAAAAACTGTTTTTT
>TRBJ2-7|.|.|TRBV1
CTSSQDTRTSGSYEQYF
TGCACCAGCAGCCAAGATACCCGGACTAGCGGGAGTTACGAGCAGTACTTC
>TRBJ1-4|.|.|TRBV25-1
CASSESGRGEEKLFF
TGTGCCAGCAGTGAATCTGGCAGGGGAGAGGAAAAACTGTTTTTT
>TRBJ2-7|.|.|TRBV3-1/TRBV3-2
CASSQRGGVYEQYF
TGTGCCAGCAGCCAACGGGGCGGGGTCTACGAGCAGTACTTC
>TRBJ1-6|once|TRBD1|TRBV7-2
CASKGPGGSPLHF
TGTGCCAGCAAAGGTCCAGGGGGTTCACCCCTCCACTTT
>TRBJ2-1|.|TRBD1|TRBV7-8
CASSSVPGQSGSRHNEQFF
TGTGCCAGCAGCTCCGTCCCGGGACAGAGTGGTAGCCGTCACAATGAGCAGTTCTTC
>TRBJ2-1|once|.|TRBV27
CASSTPPQGRDEQFF
TGTGCCAGCAGTACCCCTCCGCAGGGGCGCGATGAGCAGTTCTTC
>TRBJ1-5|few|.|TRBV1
CTSSQDRPQAPLRSNQPQHF
TGCACCAGCAGCCAAGACAGGCCCCAGGCCCCCCTACGTAGCAATCAGCCCCAGCATTTT
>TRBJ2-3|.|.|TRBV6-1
CASSENPQGTDTQYF
TGTGCCAGCAGTGAAAACCCCCAGGGGACAGATACGCAGTATTTT
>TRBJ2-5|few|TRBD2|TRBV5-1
CASTKGLARQETQYF
TGCGCCAGCACCAAGGGACTAGCTCGACAAGAGACCCAGTACTTC
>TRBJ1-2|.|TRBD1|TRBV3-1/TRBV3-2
CASSQYGTDYGYTF
TGTGCCAGCAGCCAGTACGGGACAGATTATGGCTACACCTTC
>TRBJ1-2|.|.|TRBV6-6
CASSYSIGNGYTF
TGTGCCAGCAGTTACTCGATCGGGAACGGCTACACCTTC
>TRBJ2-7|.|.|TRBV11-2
CASSPDSFRNPNRYF
TGTGCCAGCAGCCCCGACAGTTTCAGGAACCCAAATCGGTACTTC
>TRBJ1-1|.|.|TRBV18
CASSPGRGTEAFF
TGTGCCAGCTCACCAGGGAGAGGAACTGAAGCTTTCTTT
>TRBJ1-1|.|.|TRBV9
CASGWGQNTEAFF
TGTGCCAGCGGCTGGGGACAGAACACTGAAGCTTTCTTT
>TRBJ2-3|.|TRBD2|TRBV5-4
CASSPRGLAGASTDTQYF
TGTGCCAGCAGCCCACGGGGACTAGCGGGGGCCTCCACAGATACGCAGTATTTT
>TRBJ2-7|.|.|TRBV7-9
CASSLAVASYEQYF
TGTGCCAGCAGCTTAGCGGTAGCGTCCTACGAGCAGTACTTC
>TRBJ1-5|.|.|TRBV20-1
CSASLGRDPSQPQHF
TGCAGTGCTAGTTTGGGCAGGGATCCCAGTCAGCCCCAGCATTTT
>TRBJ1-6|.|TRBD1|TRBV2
CASRAGTGYNSPLHF
TGTGCCAGCAGGGCCGGGACAGGTTATAATTCACCCCTCCACTTT
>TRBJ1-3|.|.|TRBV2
CATKLKNSGNTIYF
TGTGCCACCAAACTAAAGAACTCTGGAAACACCATATATTTT
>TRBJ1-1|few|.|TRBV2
CASSEWRGPEAFF
TGTGCCAGCAGTGAGTGGAGGGGCCCTGAAGCTTTCTTT
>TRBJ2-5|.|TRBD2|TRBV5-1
CASSLSSGGNQETQYF
TGCGCCAGCAGCTTGTCCTCCGGGGGGAACCAAGAGACCCAGTACTTC
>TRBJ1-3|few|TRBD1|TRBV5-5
CASSSQGESGNTIYF
TGTGCCAGCAGCTCCCAGGGGGAGTCTGGAAACACCATATATTTT
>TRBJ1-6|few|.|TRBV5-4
CASSLATGQNSPLHF
TGTGCCAGCAGCTTGGCCACAGGGCAAAATTCACCCCTCCACTTT
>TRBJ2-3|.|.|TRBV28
CASSNPIPPHRNTQYF
TGTGCCAGCAGTAACCCAATCCCCCCCCATAGAAATACGCAGTATTTT
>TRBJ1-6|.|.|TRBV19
CASSMSTGNNSPLHF
TGTGCCAGTAGTATGTCGACAGGAAATAATTCACCCCTCCACTTT
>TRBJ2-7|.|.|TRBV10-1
CASSASGSPYEQYF
TGCGCCAGCAGTGCGTCCGGGAGTCCCTACGAGCAGTACTTC
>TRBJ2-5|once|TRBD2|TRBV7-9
CASSSRTAGRQETQYF
TGTGCCAGCAGCTCAAGAACAGCGGGGCGTCAAGAGACCCAGTACTTC
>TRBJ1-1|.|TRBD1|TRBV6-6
CASRRPGQDHTEAFF
TGTGCCAGCAGGCGCCCGGGACAGGACCACACTGAAGCTTTCTTT
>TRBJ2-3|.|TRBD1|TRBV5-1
CASSPGQGFIDTQYF
TGCGCCAGCAGTCCGGGACAGGGGTTTATAGATACGCAGTATTTT